The T cell receptor beta chain under discussion was sequenced for a study of cytomegalovirus exposure and HLA in healthy donors. Study observations and caveats: A few V segments could not be told apart, such as TRBV6-2 and TRBV6-3, and were left out. Within an earlier analysis, most TCR beta V segments proved productive either about 87% or about 30% of the time. Among TCR beta chains, those listed as cytomegalovirus-associated numbered about 160. In a later analysis, V- and J-gene trimming of beta chains associated with a DCLRE1C missense variant, replicated independently.

PCR used 60 Vbeta primers and 13 Jbeta primers. Libraries were prepared by immunoSEQ multiplex PCR; TCRdb keeps only in-frame clonotypes and omits some of them. The sample is made up of roughly 71,000 clones, and the top ten hold 4.5% to 6.5% of it. A note on this clone: Its antigen is not identified.

V was pared by 4 bases and J by 3 bases, with 9 bases between. Germline CDR1 LGHNA, CDR2 YNFKEQ. The CDR3 is 14 residues long. The source of this sequence is a woman aged 40 to 50 in good health and CMV-seropositive. Input material: PBMCs. The chain employs TRBV4-2 and TRBJ2-2; D uncertain. The CDR3 region has the DNA TGTGCCAGCAGCCCCCCGTCGTACACCGGGGAGCTGTTTTTT. It yields the protein CASSPPSYTGELFF.